The next 8 T cell receptor beta chains were all read from a single sample in a study of blood T cell repertoires in COVID-19. Measured with immunoSEQ multiplex PCR; TCRdb has only the in-frame clones, and not every one. The table records tens of thousands of clones, roughly 87% of them present only once. The sequencing input was peripheral blood. The receptor source for this set is a man between 60 and 75 years old with acute or convalescent COVID-19.

V and J are TRBV3-1 (or the pseudogene TRBV3-2) and TRBJ2-1; no firm D call. V was trimmed by 2 bases and J by 15 bases, leaving 20 bases between them. The CDR3 contains 14 residues. Germline V lookup: CDR1 LGHDT, CDR2 YNNKEL (reference sequence). For the CDR3, the DNA is TGTGCCAGCAGCCAATCGGGTACCGAACCCCGGCTGTTCTTC. Translated, it gives CASSQSGTEPRLFF.

The chain uses TRBV9 and TRBJ2-7; the D is unclear. This CDR3 spans 13 amino acids. Trimming took 0 bases from V and 2 from J, leaving 6 bases between them. CDR1 and CDR2 (germline): SGDLS, YYNGEE. The CDR3 sequence: CASSVGRTYEQYF. CDR3 nucleotides: TGTGCCAGCAGCGTAGGCAGGACCTACGAGCAGTACTTC.

This clone is medium-sized. In the same sample, other DNA sequences code for this CDR3. This chain uses TRBV11-2 with TRBJ2-2; D unclear. Trimming stripped 8 bases from V and 6 bases from J, with 10 bases between. CDR3 length: 12 amino acids. Germline V gene lookup returns CDR1 SGHAT and CDR2 FQNNGV. The CDR3 nucleotides are TGTGCCAGCTCCCCTGTCGCCGGGGAGCTGTTTTTT. It translates to CASSPVAGELFF.

V and J are TRBV30 and TRBJ1-1, with D possibly matching TRBD1 (6 bases). The CDR3 length is 13 residues. Trimming took 0 bases from V and 8 from J, leaving 13 bases between them. Germline V lookup: CDR1 GTSNPN, CDR2 SVGIG (reference sequence). CDR3 region: CAWSVHPGTEAFF. In nucleotides, the CDR3 is TGTGCCTGGAGTGTCCACCCCGGGACAGAAGCTTTCTTT.

A note on this clone: Relative to the germline gene, one junction end is altered; a read error may explain this. The V call is TRBV6-1, the J call TRBJ1-3; 7 bases agree with TRBD1. This CDR3 is built from 15 residues. Germline CDR1 and CDR2: MNHNS and SASEGT. CDR3 loop: CASREDRVSGNTIYF. CDR3 DNA: TGTGCCAGCAGGGAAGACAGGGTTTCTGGAAACACCATATATTTT.

The chain uses TRBV6-6 and TRBJ2-7, with TRBD1 identical over 9 bases. The CDR3 spans 15 residues. J lost 0 bases, V lost 5 bases, and 5 bases had no gene match. Germline V gene sequence: CDR1 MNHNY, CDR2 SVGAGI (reference sequence). The CDR3 nucleotides are TGTGCCAGCAGTGTCCGGGACAGGGACTCCTACGAGCAGTACTTC. As protein: CASSVRDRDSYEQYF.

The J gene is TRBJ1-3, the V gene TRBV2; D possibly corresponds to TRBD1 (6 bases). Germline CDR1 SNHLY, CDR2 FYNNEI. V was shortened by 6 bases and J by 1 base, with 13 bases between the two germline ends. The CDR3 has 15 amino acids. Written as DNA, the CDR3 is TGTGCCAGCAGCGAAACAGGACAGTCTGGAAACACCATATATTTT. The encoded protein is CASSETGQSGNTIYF.

The chain carries TRBV2 and TRBJ2-6; D ambiguous. V was clipped by 7 bases and J by 0 bases, with 7 bases between them. The CDR3 is 14 residues long. Germline CDR1 SNHLY, CDR2 FYNNEI. The CDR3 DNA follows: TGTGCCAGCATCAGGAACTCTGGGGCCAACGTCCTGACTTTC. Protein sequence: CASIRNSGANVLTF. The full variable domain, rest sourced from reference TRBV2 and TRBJ2-6, is EPEVTQTPSHQVTQMGQEVILRCVPISNHLYFYWYRQILGQKVEFLVSFYNNEISEKSEIFDDQFSVERPDGSNFTLKIRSTKLEDSAMYFCASIRNSGANVLTFGAGSRLTVL.